Shown below are 18 T cell receptor beta chains from a single sample sequenced in a study of CD8+CD57+ T cells in acquired aplastic anemia. Previously, flow cytometry had revealed CD8+CD57+ cell expansion in the patients chosen for sequencing. TCR beta VDJ combinations and CDR3 sequences were profiled from genomic DNA. In TCRdb, the reads were re-called with MiXCR into one record per CDR3 protein. The sample records approximately 57,000 distinct CDR3 sequences, around 60% being singletons. Sequencing was performed on sorted CD4+, CD8+, or CD8+CD57+ T cells (not recorded which) from PBMCs. The receptors come from a human donor with aplastic anemia.

The chain joins TRBV2 to TRBJ2-1; TRBD2 aligns across 12 bases. The trim removed 1 base at V and 9 bases at J, leaving 7 bases unmatched. This CDR3 has 16 amino acids. From germline, CDR1 is SNHLY and CDR2 FYNNEI. CDR3 residues: CASSEETSGGLSEQFF. Here the CDR3 DNA reads TGTGCCAGCAGTGAAGAAACTAGCGGGGGGCTGAGTGAGCAGTTCTTC.

On this clonotype: Possible read error: a much larger clone is one base away. The V and J genes are TRBV7-2 and TRBJ1-1; D gene ambiguous. V was clipped by 6 bases and J by 2 bases, with 16 bases between them. This CDR3 is built from 15 residues. Per germline, CDR1 SGHTA and CDR2 FQGNSA. As DNA, the CDR3 is TGTGCCAGCAGTCCCTCGGACGCAGAAAACACTGAAGCTTTCTTT. Its protein product is CASSPSDAENTEAFF.

The chain employs TRBV14 and TRBJ2-1; D remains ambiguous. Trimming removed 0 bases from V and 8 bases from J, with 14 bases in between. This CDR3 region has 15 residues. CDR1 is SGHDN and CDR2 is FVKESK in the germline V gene. The CDR3 DNA is TGTGCCAGCAGCCAAGATCGTCCAGGATCCGATGAGCAGTTCTTC. Its protein product is CASSQDRPGSDEQFF. The variable domain in full, with the rest retrieved from reference TRBV14 and TRBJ2-1, is EAGVTQFPSHSVIEKGQTVTLRCDPISGHDNLYWYRRVMGKEIKFLLHFVKESKQDESGMPNNRFLAERTGGTYSTLKVQPAELEDSGVYFCASSQDRPGSDEQFFGPGTRLTVL.

This clonotype is classed as medium-sized. The chain couples TRBV10-2 to TRBJ2-1; D unclear. This CDR3 is 13 amino acids long. V lost 9 bases, J lost 0 bases, and 9 bases lay in between. The V gene's germline CDR1 is WSHSY and CDR2 SAAADI. This CDR3 is CASGDSSYNEQFF. For the CDR3, the DNA is TGCGCCAGTGGGGATTCCTCCTACAATGAGCAGTTCTTC.

This rearrangement joins TRBV30 to TRBJ1-2, with D uncertain. Trimming left V 5 bases short and J 4 bases short, with 8 bases between. Germline V lookup: CDR1 GTSNPN, CDR2 SVGIG (reference sequence). The CDR3 spans 11 residues. DNA for the CDR3: TGTGCCTGGCGACACCTCTATGGCTACACCTTC. It yields the protein CAWRHLYGYTF.

Comment on this clonotype: This is likely a read error, given that the CDR3 carries no conserved phenylalanine or tryptophan at its end. The DNA is omitted, as the CDR3 cannot be located on it reliably, and the CDR3 follows TCRdb's listing. This chain's CDR3 is CATSRGTGGSYEQHL. V gene TRBV15 combines with J gene TRBJ2-7; TRBD1 reflects the table's D call only, with no check against the DNA. Germline V gene data show CDR1 as LNHNV and CDR2 as YYDKDF (reference sequence). The CDR3 sequence runs 15 residues, both termini included.

The rearrangement joins TRBV7-2 to TRBJ2-5, with D hard to call. The CDR3 contains 12 residues. The ends were cut back, 5 bases at V and 3 bases at J, with 7 bases in the middle. Germline lookup yields CDR1 SGHTA and CDR2 FQGNSA. In DNA, the CDR3 is TGTGCCAGCAGCGAATACAAAGAGACCCAGTACTTC. The encoded protein is CASSEYKETQYF. Based on the CDR3 plus reference TRBV7-2 and TRBJ2-5, the full variable domain is GAGVSQSPSNKVTEKGKDVELRCDPISGHTALYWYRQSLGQGLEFLIYFQGNSAPDKSGLPSDRFSAERTGGSVSTLTIQRTQQEDSAVYLCASSEYKETQYFGPGTRLLVL.

The rearrangement links TRBV10-3 to TRBJ2-7, with D perhaps matching TRBD1 or TRBD2 (5 bases each). The CDR3 loop spans 13 amino acids. Germline assignment: CDR1 ENHRY and CDR2 SYGVKD. V shed 2 bases and J shed 4 bases, with 9 bases lying between them. The CDR3 loop is CAISEMGEYEQYF. The CDR3 DNA follows: TGTGCCATCAGTGAGATGGGGGAATACGAGCAGTACTTC.

This clonotype was seen at least ten times. The CDR3 sequence is CASSLPGDGYTF. The DNA of the CDR3 is TGTGCCAGCTCCCTCCCAGGGGATGGCTACACCTTC. The V call is TRBV6-5, the J call TRBJ1-2; a possible D gene is TRBD1 (6 bases). Trimming shortened V by 8 bases and J by 6 bases, and 13 bases separated the two germline ends. The germline CDR1 and CDR2 sequences are MNHEY and SVGAGI. This CDR3 is built from 12 residues.

This clonotype has just one count. This rearrangement joins TRBV10-3 to TRBJ1-2, with a tentative D call TRBD1 (6 bases). The CDR3 extends over 15 amino acids. With 3 bases removed from V and 3 bases from J, the gap between germline ends came to 14 bases. Germline V gives CDR1 ENHRY, CDR2 SYGVKD. CDR3 sequence reads: CAISDRGSGDYGYTF. CDR3 coding DNA: TGTGCCATCAGTGACAGGGGCTCTGGGGACTATGGCTACACCTTC.

The V and J genes are TRBV15 and TRBJ2-2, with D maybe TRBD1 (7 bases). CDR3 size: 14 residues. V lost 6 bases and J lost 4, with 12 bases in between. Per germline, CDR1 LNHNV and CDR2 YYDKDF (reference sequence). This chain's CDR3 is CATRDYRGTGELFF. The CDR3 DNA reads as TGTGCCACCAGGGACTACAGGGGCACCGGGGAGCTGTTTTTT.

The rearrangement uses TRBV25-1 and TRBJ1-6; the D is unclear. CDR3 length equals 14 residues. Looked up from germline, CDR1 is MGHDK and CDR2 is SYGVNS. Between the trimmed V and J ends, which lost 5 bases and 8 bases, there was a span of 13 bases. For the CDR3, the DNA is TGTGCCAGCAGTACCGAACCTTACTATTCACCCCTCCACTTT. Protein sequence: CASSTEPYYSPLHF.

The rearrangement joins TRBV10-3 to TRBJ1-3; D gene uncertain. Trimming removed 3 bases from V and 0 bases from J, with 9 bases in between. Germline loops: CDR1 ENHRY, CDR2 SYGVKD. The CDR3 loop spans 15 amino acids. The CDR3 reads CAISDGLLSGNTIYF. Here the CDR3 DNA reads TGTGCCATCAGTGACGGTCTTCTCTCTGGAAACACCATATATTTT.

At least ten counts were recorded for this clonotype. The J gene is TRBJ1-3, the V gene TRBV9, with D hard to call. V was trimmed by 3 bases and J by 4 bases, leaving 17 bases between them. The CDR3 is made up of 16 amino acids. Per germline, CDR1 SGDLS and CDR2 YYNGEE. CDR3 sequence (DNA): TGTGCCAGCAGCGCAGACCGGGAGGGAGTAGGAAACACCATATATTTT. This sequence encodes CASSADREGVGNTIYF.

This chain joins TRBV2 and TRBJ2-7, with D maybe TRBD2 (6 bases). V lost 3 bases to trimming and J lost 6 bases, with 15 bases between them. CDR3 length: 14 residues. Germline V gives CDR1 SNHLY, CDR2 FYNNEI. The CDR3 DNA sequence: TGTGCCAGCAGTGATGCAGGCCCCGGGGGCGAGCAGTACTTC. Protein: CASSDAGPGGEQYF.

This chain uses TRBV19 with TRBJ1-1; D gene uncertain. The germline CDR1 and CDR2 sequences are LNHDA and SQIVND (reference sequence). V was shortened by 3 bases and J by 4 bases, with 3 bases between the two germline ends. This CDR3 has 11 amino acids. CDR3 nucleotide sequence: TGTGCCAGTAGTATCGGCACTGAAGCTTTCTTT. Encoded protein: CASSIGTEAFF.

This clonotype was seen only a few times. This chain joins TRBV3-1 and TRBJ2-5; a possible D gene is TRBD1 (6 bases). Germline V CDR1 and CDR2: LGHDT, YNNKEL (reference sequence). Trimming removed 4 bases from V and 5 bases from J, with 20 bases in between. The CDR3 extends over 16 amino acids. CDR3 sequence reads: CASSLGQTTYGETQYF. Here the CDR3 DNA reads TGTGCCAGCAGCCTTGGACAGACGACCTACGGGGAGACCCAGTACTTC.

V gene TRBV20-1 combines with J gene TRBJ1-2, with TRBD1 as a possible D gene (5 bases). The CDR3 is 10 amino acids. Trimming took off 3 bases at V and 8 bases at J, with 7 bases between the two ends. CDR1 and CDR2 from the germline V gene are DFQATT and SNEGSKA (reference sequence). The CDR3 bases are TGCAGTGCTAGCGCAGGGGGCTACACCTTC. Protein sequence: CSASAGGYTF.